This T cell receptor beta chain was profiled in a study of blood T cell repertoires in COVID-19. Looking at the study overall: Italy, Spain and the United States were the sources of the convalescent and acute COVID-19 samples. Sample material is recorded as cDNA or gDNA derived from T cells, B-cell-depleted T cells, or PBMCs.

Trimming removed 7 bases from V and 7 bases from J, with 12 bases in between. Germline CDR1 reads KGHDR; CDR2 reads SFDVKD. The CDR3 spans 12 residues. Authors' processing steps: Amplification of reference gene primers was used by the study to estimate nucleated cell counts. Method: immunoSEQ multiplex PCR; TCRdb's copy keeps in-frame clones and lacks some. V, J and clone size reflect that table, while D and trimming were determined from the DNA. The sample consists of 100,000 to 150,000 clones, around 83% of them appearing once. The specimen sequenced was peripheral blood. The sequence derives from a man aged 55 to 70 with acute or convalescent COVID-19. This rearrangement joins TRBV24-1 to TRBJ1-1, with D unclear. The chain's CDR3 is CATSSRTGEAFF. CDR3 bases: TGTGCCACCAGCTCTAGGACTGGTGAAGCTTTCTTT.